The clone carrying this T cell receptor (beta chain) came up a few times. Antigen unknown. While unrecorded immune exposures were likely, the donors were nominally healthy when sampled. The sample belongs to a study of cytomegalovirus exposure and HLA in healthy donors. For the study at large: Out of approximately 170 million T cells, an earlier analysis found over 90 million unique TCR beta sequences in total.

This CDR3 comprises 15 residues. V was pared by 4 bases and J by 3 bases, with 6 bases of the junction left unmatched. Germline loops: CDR1 SGHKS, CDR2 YYEKEE (reference sequence). General study points: Available immune exposure information was restricted to CMV serostatus only.

The primer mix had 60 Vbeta and 13 Jbeta primers. The repertoire was sequenced with immunoSEQ multiplex PCR; TCRdb's copy has only in-frame clones and lacks some. Of roughly 110,000 clones in the sample, 70% to 75% are singletons; the top ten hold about 2.5%. The receptor was isolated from a female donor in good health and CMV-seronegative. V and J are TRBV5-5 and TRBJ2-7; TRBD2 agrees at 11 bases. Sequenced input: PBMCs. CDR3 sequence (DNA): TGTGCCAGCAGCCACCGACTAGCGGGACTCTACGAGCAGTACTTC. Translated: CASSHRLAGLYEQYF. Full variable domain (remainder filled in from reference TRBV5-5 and TRBJ2-7): DAGVTQSPTHLIKTRGQQVTLRCSPISGHKSVSWYQQVLGQGPQFIFQYYEKEERGRGNFPDRFSARQFPNYSSELNVNALLLGDSALYLCASSHRLAGLYEQYFGPGTRLTVT.